This TCR beta chain stems from a study of T cells in tuberculosis. Generated by immunoSEQ multiplex PCR, the TCRdb table keeps only in-frame clones and is missing some. Among tens of thousands of clones listed, 85% to 95% were seen once. The CDR3 spans 18 residues. Losses at the gene ends were 6 bases for V and 5 bases for J; bases not matched to a gene: 14. Germline CDR1 is MDHEN and CDR2 is SYDVKM. The V gene is TRBV28, the J gene TRBJ2-3, with 13 bases fitting TRBD2. The sequenced sample consisted of PBMCs. The origin of this receptor is a donor aged 10-35 years with latent tuberculosis or without tuberculosis infection. Some clones in this sample may be carry-over from other donors' samples. The CDR3 DNA reads as TGTGCCAGCAGCCCCAGTCCGGGACTAGCGGGATTAGGAGATACGCAGTATTTT. Residues: CASSPSPGLAGLGDTQYF.